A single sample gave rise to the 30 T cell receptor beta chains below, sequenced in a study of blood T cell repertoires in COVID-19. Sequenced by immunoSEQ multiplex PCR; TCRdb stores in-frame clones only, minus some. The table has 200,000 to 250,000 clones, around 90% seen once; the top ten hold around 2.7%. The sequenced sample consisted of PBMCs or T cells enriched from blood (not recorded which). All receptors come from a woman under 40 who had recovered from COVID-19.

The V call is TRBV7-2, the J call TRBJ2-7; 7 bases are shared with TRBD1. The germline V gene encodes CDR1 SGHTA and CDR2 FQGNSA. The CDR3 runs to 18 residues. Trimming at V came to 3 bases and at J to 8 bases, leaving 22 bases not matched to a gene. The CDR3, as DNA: TGTGCCAGCAGCTTTAAAGCCCTGGACAGGTGGGGTTCTACGAAGCAGTACTTC. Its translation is CASSFKALDRWGSTKQYF.

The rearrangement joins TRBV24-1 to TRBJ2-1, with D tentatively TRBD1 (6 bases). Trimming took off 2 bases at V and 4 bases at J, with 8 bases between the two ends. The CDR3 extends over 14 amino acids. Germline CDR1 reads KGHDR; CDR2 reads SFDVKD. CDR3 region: CATSDSGQYNEQFF. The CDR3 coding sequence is TGTGCCACCAGTGATTCCGGACAGTACAATGAGCAGTTCTTC.

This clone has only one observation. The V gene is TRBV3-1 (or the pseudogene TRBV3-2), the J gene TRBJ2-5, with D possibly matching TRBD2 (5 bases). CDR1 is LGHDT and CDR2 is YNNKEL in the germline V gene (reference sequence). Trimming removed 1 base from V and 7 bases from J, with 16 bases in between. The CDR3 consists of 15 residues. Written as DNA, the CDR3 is TGTGCCAGCAGCCAAGGGGTACTAGTAGTCGGGACCCAGTACTTC. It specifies CASSQGVLVVGTQYF.

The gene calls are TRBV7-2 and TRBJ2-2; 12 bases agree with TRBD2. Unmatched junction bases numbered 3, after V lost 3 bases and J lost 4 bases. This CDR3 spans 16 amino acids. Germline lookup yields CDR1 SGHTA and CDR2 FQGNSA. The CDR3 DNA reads TGTGCCAGCAGCTTTCAGACTAGCGGGGGCACCGGGGAGCTGTTTTTT. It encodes CASSFQTSGGTGELFF.

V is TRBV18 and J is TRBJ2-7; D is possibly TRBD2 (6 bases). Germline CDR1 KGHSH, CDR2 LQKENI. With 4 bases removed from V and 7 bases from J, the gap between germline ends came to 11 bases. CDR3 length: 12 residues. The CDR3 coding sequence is TGTGCCAGCTCACAAGGGGACTGGGAGCAGTACTTC. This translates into CASSQGDWEQYF. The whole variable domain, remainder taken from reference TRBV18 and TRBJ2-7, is NAGVMQNPRHLVRRRGQEARLRCSPMKGHSHVYWYRQLPEEGLKFMVYLQKENIIDESGMPKERFSAEFPKEGPSILRIQQVVRGDSAAYFCASSQGDWEQYFGPGTRLTVT.

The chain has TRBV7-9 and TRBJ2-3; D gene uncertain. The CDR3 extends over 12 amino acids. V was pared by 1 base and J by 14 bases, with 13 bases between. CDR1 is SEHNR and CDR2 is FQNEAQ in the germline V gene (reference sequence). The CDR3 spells CASSLGLESRYF. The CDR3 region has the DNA TGTGCCAGCAGCTTAGGGCTAGAGTCACGGTATTTT.

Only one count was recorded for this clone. CDR3 coding DNA: TGTGCCAGCAGCCGGGTGGGAGATGAGCAGTTCTTC. This codes for CASSRVGDEQFF. This chain connects TRBV5-6 to TRBJ2-1; TRBD2 might be the D (5 bases). V was clipped by 4 bases and J by 8 bases, with 10 bases between them. This CDR3 is 12 amino acids long. The germline CDR1 and CDR2 sequences are SGHDT and YYEEEE.

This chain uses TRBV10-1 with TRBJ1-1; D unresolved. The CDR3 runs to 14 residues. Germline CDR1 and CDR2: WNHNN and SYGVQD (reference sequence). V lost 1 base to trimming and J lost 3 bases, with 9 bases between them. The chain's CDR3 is CASSEFRLYTEAFF. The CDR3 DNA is TGCGCCAGCAGTGAGTTCCGTTTGTACACTGAAGCTTTCTTT.

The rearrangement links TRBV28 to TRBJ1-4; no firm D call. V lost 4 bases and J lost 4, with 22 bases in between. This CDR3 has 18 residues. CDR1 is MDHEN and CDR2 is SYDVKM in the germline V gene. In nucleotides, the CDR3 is TGTGCCAGCAGTTCCTCTGATTCCGTCAGTCCCTTTAATGAAAAACTGTTTTTT. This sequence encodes CASSSSDSVSPFNEKLFF.

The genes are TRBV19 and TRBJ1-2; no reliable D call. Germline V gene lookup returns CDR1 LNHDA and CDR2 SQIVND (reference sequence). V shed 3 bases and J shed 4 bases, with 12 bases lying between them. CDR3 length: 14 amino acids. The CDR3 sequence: CASSISYSAYGYTF. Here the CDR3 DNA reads TGTGCCAGTAGTATCTCTTACTCTGCCTATGGCTACACCTTC.

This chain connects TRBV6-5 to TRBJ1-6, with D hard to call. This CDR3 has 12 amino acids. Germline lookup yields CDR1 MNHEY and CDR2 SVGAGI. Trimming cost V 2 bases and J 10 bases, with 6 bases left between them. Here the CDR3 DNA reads TGTGCCAGCAGTTACCCTCAGTCACCCCTCCACTTT. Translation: CASSYPQSPLHF.

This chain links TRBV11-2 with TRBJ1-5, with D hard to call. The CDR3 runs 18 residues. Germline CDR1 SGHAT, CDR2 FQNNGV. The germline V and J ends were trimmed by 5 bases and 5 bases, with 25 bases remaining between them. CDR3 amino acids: CASSPGRWWSTRDQPQHF. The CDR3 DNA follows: TGTGCCAGCAGCCCGGGGAGGTGGTGGTCAACACGAGATCAGCCCCAGCATTTT.

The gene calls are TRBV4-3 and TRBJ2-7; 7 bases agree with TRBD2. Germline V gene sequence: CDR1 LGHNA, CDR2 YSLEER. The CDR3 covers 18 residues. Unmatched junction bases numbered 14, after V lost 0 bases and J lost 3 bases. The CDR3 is CASSQESPRGGDYYEQYF. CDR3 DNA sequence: TGCGCCAGCAGCCAAGAAAGCCCCCGGGGAGGGGACTACTACGAGCAGTACTTC.

CDR3 sequence (DNA): TGTGCCAGCAGCTTAGTAGCTAGCGGGGGGGAAATTTTCTACGAGCAGTACTTC. It encodes CASSLVASGGEIFYEQYF. This rearrangement joins TRBV7-2 to TRBJ2-7, with 12 bases aligning to TRBD2. In germline, CDR1 is SGHTA, CDR2 FQGNSA. With V trimmed by 1 base and J by 3 bases, 10 bases remained unmatched. CDR3 length equals 18 residues.

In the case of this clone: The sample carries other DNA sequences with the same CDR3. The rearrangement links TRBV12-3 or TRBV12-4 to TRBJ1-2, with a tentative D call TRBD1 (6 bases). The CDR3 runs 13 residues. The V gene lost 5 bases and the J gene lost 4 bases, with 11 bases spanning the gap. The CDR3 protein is CASSSRTVYGYTF. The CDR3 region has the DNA TGTGCCAGCAGTAGTCGGACAGTCTATGGCTACACCTTC.

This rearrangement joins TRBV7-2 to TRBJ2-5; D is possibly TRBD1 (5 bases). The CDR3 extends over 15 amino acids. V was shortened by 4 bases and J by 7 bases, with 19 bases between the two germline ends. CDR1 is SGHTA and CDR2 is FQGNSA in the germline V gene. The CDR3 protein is CASSSYFVGRTTQYF. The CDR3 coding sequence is TGTGCCAGCAGCTCATATTTTGTGGGGCGGACGACCCAGTACTTC.

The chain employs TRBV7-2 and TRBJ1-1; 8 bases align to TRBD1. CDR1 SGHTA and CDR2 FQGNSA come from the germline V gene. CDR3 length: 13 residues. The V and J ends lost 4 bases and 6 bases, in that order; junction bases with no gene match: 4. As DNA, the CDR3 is TGTGCCAGCAGCTCCTCACAGGGGGCTGAAGCTTTCTTT. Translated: CASSSSQGAEAFF.

As DNA, the CDR3 is TGTGCCAGTCGTAGGGGCTCCTACGAGCAGTACTTC. As protein: CASRRGSYEQYF. The chain uses TRBV11-2 and TRBJ2-7, with D possibly TRBD1 on 5 matching bases. V was clipped by 9 bases and J by 0 bases, with 9 bases between them. Germline V lookup: CDR1 SGHAT, CDR2 FQNNGV. The CDR3 length is 12 residues.

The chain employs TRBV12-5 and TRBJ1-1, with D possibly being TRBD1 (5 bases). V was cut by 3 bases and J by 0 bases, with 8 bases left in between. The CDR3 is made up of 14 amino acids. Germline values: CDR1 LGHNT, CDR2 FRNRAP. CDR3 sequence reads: CASGFPGLNTEAFF. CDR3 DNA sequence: TGTGCTAGTGGTTTCCCAGGGTTGAACACTGAAGCTTTCTTT.

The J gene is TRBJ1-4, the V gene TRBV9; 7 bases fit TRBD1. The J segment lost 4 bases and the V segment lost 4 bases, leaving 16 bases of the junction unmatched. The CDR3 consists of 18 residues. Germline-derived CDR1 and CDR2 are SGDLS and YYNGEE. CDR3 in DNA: TGTGCCAGCAGCCCAACAGGGGTACCACACTCACTTAATGAAAAACTGTTTTTT. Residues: CASSPTGVPHSLNEKLFF.

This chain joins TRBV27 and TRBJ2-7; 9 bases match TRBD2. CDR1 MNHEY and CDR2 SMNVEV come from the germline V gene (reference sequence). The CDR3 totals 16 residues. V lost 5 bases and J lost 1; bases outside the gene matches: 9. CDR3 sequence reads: CASSPVRSGGSYEQYF. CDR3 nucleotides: TGTGCCAGCAGTCCCGTACGCAGCGGGGGGTCCTACGAGCAGTACTTC.

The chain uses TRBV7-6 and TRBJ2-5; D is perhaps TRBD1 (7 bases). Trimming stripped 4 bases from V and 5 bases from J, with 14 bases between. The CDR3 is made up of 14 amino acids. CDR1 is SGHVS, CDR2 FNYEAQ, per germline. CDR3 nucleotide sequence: TGTGCCAGCAGCTCCAGGGGGAGGTGGGAGACCCAGTACTTC. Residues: CASSSRGRWETQYF.

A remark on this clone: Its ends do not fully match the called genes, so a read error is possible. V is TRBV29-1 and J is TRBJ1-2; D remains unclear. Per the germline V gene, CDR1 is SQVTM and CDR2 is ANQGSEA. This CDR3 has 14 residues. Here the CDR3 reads CSVVKDGTRGNLAF. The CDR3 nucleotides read TGCAGCGTTGTAAAAGACGGTACGAGAGGGAATTTGGCTTTC.

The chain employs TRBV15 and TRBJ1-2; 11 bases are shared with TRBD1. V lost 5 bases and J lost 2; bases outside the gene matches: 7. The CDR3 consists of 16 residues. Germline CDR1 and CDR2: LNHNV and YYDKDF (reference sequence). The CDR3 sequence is CATSGSRDRGNYGYTF. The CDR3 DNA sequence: TGTGCCACCAGCGGATCCCGGGACAGGGGGAACTATGGCTACACCTTC.

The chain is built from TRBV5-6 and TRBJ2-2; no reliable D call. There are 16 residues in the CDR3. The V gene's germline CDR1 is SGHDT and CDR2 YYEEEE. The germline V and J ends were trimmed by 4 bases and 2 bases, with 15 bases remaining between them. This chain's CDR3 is CASSISLTANTGELFF. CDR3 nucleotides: TGTGCCAGCAGCATTAGTCTAACAGCCAACACCGGGGAGCTGTTTTTT.

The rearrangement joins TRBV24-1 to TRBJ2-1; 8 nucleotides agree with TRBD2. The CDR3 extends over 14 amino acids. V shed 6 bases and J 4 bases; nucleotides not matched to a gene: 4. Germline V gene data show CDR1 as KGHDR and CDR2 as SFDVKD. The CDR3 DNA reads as TGTGCCACCAGTTCGGGGGGGCTTTACAATGAGCAGTTCTTC. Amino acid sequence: CATSSGGLYNEQFF.

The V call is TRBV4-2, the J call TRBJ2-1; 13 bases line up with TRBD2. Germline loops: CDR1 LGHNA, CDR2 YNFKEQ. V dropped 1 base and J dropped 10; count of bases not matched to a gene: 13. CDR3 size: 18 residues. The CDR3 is CASSQAGRLAGGGEEQFF. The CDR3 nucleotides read TGTGCCAGCAGCCAAGCGGGTAGACTAGCGGGGGGCGGGGAAGAGCAGTTCTTC.

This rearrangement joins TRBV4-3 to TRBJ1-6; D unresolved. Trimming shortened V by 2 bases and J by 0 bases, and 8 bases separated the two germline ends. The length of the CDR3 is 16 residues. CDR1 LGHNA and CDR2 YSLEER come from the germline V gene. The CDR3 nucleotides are TGCGCCAGCAGCCAAAGGGAGAGCTCCTATAATTCACCCCTCCACTTT. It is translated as CASSQRESSYNSPLHF.

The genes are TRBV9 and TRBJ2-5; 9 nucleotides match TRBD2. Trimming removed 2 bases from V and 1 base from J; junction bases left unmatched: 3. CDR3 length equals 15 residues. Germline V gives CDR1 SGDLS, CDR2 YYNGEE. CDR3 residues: CASSVSGGSQETQYF. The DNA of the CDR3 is TGTGCCAGCAGCGTTAGCGGGGGTTCCCAAGAGACCCAGTACTTC.

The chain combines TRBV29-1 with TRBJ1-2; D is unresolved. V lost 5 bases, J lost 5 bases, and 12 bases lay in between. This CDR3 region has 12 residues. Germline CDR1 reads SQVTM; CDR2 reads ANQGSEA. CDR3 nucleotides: TGCAGCGTTTATTCCTGGCAGTATGGCTACACCTTC. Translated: CSVYSWQYGYTF.